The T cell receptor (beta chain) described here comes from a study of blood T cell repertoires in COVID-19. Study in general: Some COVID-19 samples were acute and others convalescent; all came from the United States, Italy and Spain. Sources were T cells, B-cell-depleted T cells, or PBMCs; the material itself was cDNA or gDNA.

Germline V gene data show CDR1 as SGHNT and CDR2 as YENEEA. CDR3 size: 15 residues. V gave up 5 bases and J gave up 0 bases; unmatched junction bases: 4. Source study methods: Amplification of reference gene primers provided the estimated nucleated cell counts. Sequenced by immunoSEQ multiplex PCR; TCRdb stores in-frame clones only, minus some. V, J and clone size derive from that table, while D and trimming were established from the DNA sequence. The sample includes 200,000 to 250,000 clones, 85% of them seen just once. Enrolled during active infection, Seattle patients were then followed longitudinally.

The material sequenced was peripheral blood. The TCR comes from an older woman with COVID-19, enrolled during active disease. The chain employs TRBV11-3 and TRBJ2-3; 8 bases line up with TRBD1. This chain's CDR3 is CASSPGTGSTDTQYF. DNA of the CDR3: TGTGCCAGCAGCCCCGGGACAGGAAGCACAGATACGCAGTATTTT.